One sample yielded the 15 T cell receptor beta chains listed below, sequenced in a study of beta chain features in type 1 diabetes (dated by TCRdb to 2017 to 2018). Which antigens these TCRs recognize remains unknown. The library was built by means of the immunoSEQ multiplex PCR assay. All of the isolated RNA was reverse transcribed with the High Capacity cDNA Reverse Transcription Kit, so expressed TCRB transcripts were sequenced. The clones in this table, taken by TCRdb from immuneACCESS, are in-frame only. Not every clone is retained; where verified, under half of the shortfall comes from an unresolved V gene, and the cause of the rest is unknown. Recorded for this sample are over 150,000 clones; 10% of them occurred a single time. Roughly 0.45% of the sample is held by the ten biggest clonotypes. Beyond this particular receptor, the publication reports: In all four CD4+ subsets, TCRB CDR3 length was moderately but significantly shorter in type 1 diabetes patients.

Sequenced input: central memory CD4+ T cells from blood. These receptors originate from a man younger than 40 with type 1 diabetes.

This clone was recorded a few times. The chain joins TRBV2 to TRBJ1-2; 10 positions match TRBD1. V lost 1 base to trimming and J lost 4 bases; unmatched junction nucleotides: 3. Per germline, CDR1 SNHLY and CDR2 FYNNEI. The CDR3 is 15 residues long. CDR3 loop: CASSEETGGVYGYTF. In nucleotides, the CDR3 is TGTGCCAGCAGTGAAGAGACAGGGGGCGTCTATGGCTACACCTTC.

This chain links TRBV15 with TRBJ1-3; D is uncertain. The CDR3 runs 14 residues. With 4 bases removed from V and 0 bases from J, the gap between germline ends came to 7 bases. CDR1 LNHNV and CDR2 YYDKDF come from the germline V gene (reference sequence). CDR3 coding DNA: TGTGCCACCAGCAACAGCTACTCTGGAAACACCATATATTTT. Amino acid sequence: CATSNSYSGNTIYF. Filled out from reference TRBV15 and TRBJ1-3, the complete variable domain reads DAMVIQNPRYQVTQFGKPVTLSCSQTLNHNVMYWYQQKSSQAPKLLFHYYDKDFNNEADTPDNFQSRRPNTSFCFLDIRSPGLGDTAMYLCATSNSYSGNTIYFGEGSWLTVV.

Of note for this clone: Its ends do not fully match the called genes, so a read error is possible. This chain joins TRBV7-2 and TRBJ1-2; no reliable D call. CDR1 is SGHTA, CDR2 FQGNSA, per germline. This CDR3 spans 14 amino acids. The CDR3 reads CASRLGGDPYGYTF. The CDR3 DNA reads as TGTGCCAGCAGATTAGGAGGCGACCCCTATGGCTACACCTTC.

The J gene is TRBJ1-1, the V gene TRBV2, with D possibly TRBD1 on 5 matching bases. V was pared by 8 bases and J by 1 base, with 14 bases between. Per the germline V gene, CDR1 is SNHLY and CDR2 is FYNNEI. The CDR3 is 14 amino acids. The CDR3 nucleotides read TGTGCCAGCGTAGTGGGGCGGCAGAACACTGAAGCTTTCTTT. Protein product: CASVVGRQNTEAFF.

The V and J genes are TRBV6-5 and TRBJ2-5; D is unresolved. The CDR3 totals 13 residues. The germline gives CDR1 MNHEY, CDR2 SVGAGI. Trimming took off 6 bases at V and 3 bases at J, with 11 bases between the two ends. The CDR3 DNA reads TGTGCCAGCAGCAAGACATTGGAAGAGACCCAGTACTTC. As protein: CASSKTLEETQYF.

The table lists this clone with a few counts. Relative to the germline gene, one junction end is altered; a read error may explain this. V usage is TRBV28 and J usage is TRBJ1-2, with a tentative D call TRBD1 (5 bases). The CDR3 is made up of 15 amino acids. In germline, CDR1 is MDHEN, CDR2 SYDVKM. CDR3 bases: TGTGCCGGCAGACTCGGAGGCAGGGACTCTGATGGCTACACCTTC. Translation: CAGRLGGRDSDGYTF.

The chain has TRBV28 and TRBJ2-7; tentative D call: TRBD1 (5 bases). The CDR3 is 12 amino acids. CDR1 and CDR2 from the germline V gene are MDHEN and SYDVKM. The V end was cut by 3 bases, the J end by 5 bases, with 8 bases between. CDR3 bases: TGTGCCAGCAGTTTGCCCAGGGACGAGCAGTACTTC. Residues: CASSLPRDEQYF. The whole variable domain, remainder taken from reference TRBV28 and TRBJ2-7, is DVKVTQSSRYLVKRTGEKVFLECVQDMDHENMFWYRQDPGLGLRLIYFSYDVKMKEKGDIPEGYSVSREKKERFSLILESASTNQTSMYLCASSLPRDEQYFGPGTRLTVT.

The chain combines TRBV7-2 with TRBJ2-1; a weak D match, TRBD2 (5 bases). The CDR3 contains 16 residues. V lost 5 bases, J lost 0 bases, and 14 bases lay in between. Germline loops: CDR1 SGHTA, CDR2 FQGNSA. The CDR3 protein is CASSRLGSASYNEQFF. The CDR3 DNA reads TGTGCCAGCAGCCGGTTGGGGAGCGCCTCCTACAATGAGCAGTTCTTC.

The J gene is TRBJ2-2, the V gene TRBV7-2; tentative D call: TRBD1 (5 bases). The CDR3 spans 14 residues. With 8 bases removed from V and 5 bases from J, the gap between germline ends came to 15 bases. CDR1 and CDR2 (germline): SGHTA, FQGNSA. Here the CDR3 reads CASASRVKTGELFF. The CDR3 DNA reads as TGTGCCAGCGCCTCCAGGGTAAAGACCGGGGAGCTGTTTTTT.

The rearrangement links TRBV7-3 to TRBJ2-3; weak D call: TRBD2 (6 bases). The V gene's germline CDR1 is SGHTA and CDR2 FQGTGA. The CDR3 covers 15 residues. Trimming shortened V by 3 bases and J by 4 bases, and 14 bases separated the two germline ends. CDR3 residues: CASSFSGLSSDTQYF. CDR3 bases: TGTGCCAGCAGCTTTTCCGGACTATCCTCAGATACGCAGTATTTT.

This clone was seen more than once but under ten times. The CDR3 is CASSFTSGNNEQFF. In DNA form, the CDR3 reads TGTGCCAGCAGCTTCACTAGCGGGAACAATGAGCAGTTCTTC. This chain connects TRBV7-2 to TRBJ2-1; TRBD2 matches at 10 bases. Germline lookup yields CDR1 SGHTA and CDR2 FQGNSA. The CDR3 runs 14 residues. The V segment lost 3 bases and the J segment 5 bases; nucleotides outside the gene matches: 1.

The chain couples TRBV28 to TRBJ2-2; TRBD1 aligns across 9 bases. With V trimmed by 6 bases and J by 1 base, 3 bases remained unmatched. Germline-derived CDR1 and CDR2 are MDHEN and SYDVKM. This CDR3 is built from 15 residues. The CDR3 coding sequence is TGTGCCAGCAGAATGACAGGGGGGAACACCGGGGAGCTGTTTTTT. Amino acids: CASRMTGGNTGELFF.

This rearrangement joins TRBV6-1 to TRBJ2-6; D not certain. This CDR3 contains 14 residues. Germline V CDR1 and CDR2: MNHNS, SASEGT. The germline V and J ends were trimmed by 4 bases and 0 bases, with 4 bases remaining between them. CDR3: CASSAHSGANVLTF. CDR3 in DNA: TGTGCCAGCAGTGCCCACTCTGGGGCCAACGTCCTGACTTTC.

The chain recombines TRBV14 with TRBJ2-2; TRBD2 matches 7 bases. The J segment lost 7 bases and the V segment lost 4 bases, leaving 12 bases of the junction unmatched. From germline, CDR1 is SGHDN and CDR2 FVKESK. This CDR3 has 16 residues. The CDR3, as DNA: TGTGCCAGCAGCCCCGCCGGGACTACCACGAGCGGGGAGCTGTTTTTT. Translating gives CASSPAGTTTSGELFF.

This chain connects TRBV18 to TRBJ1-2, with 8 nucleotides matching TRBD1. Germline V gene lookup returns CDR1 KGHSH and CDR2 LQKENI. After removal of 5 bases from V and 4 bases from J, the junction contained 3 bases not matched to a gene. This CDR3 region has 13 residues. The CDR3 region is CASSTGGSYGYTF. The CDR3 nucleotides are TGTGCCAGCTCAACAGGGGGTAGCTATGGCTACACCTTC.